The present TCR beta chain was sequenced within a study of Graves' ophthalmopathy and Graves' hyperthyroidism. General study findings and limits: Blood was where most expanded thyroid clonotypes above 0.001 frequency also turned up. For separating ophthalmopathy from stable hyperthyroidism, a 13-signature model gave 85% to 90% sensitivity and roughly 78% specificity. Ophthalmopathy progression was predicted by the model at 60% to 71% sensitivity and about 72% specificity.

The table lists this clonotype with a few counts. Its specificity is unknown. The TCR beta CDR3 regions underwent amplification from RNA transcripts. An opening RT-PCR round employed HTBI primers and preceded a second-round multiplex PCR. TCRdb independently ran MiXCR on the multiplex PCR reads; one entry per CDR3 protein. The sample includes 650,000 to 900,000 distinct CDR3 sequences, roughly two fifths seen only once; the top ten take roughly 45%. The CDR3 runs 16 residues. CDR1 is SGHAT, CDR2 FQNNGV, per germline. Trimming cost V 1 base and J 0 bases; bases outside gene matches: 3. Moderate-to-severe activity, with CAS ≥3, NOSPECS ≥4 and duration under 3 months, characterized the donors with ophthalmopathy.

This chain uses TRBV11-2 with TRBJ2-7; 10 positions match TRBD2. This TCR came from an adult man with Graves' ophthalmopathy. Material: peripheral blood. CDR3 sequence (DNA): TGTGCCAGCAGCTTAGCTAGCGGGGGCCTCTCCTACGAGCAGTACTTC. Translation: CASSLASGGLSYEQYF. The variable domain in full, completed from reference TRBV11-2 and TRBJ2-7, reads EAGVAQSPRYKIIEKRQSVAFWCNPISGHATLYWYQQILGQGPKLLIQFQNNGVVDDSQLPKDRFSAERLKGVDSTLKIQPAKLEDSAVYLCASSLASGGLSYEQYFGPGTRLTVT.